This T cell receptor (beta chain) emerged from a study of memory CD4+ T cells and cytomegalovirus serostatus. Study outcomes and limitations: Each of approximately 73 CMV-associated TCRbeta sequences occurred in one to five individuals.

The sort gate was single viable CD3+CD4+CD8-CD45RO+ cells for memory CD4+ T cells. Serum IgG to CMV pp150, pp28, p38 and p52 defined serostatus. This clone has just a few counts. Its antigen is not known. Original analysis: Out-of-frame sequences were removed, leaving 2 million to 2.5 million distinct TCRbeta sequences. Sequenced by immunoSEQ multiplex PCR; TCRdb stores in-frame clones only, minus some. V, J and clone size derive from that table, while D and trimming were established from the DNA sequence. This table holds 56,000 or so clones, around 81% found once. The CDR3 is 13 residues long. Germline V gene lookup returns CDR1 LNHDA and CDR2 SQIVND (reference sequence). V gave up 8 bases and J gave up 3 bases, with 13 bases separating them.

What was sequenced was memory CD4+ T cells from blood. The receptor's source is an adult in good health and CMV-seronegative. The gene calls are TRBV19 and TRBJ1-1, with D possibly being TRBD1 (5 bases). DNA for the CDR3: TGTGCCAGTGAGGAAGGGGCCCACACTGAAGCTTTCTTT. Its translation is CASEEGAHTEAFF.